This TCR beta chain is from a study of T cells in Graves' hyperthyroidism and ophthalmopathy. Turning to this clonotype: Its antigen is not identified.

General study points: Most thyroid-expanded clonotypes above 0.001 were also found in blood. A 13 V-J signature model discriminated ophthalmopathy versus stable hyperthyroidism.

Ophthalmopathy patients showed a Clinical Activity Score of at least 3, NOSPECS grade of at least 4 and duration under 3 months. Not enrolled were patients with uncontrolled infection, other autoimmune disease, pregnancy or lactation. Amplified regions were TCR beta CDR3 sequences from RNA transcripts. An initial round of RT-PCR targeting the TCR CDR3 relied on the HTBI primer set. From the multiplex PCR reads, TCRdb called clonotypes with MiXCR, one entry per CDR3 protein. The data hold about 600,000 distinct CDR3 sequences, with approximately 15% observed a single time. The sequencing sample was made of blood. This TCR was recovered from a woman aged 18-30 years with Graves' ophthalmopathy.

The CDR3 is CASSLSRVEASYEQYF. CDR3 nucleotides: TGTGCCAGCAGCTTAAGCAGGGTGGAGGCCTCCTACGAGCAGTACTTC. The chain uses TRBV7-9 and TRBJ2-7, with D perhaps TRBD1 or TRBD2 (5 bases each). CDR3 length: 16 residues. In germline, CDR1 is SEHNR, CDR2 FQNEAQ (reference sequence). Trimming removed 2 bases at V and 0 bases at J, with 14 bases between.